Following are 21 T cell receptor beta chains from one sample sequenced in a study of cytomegalovirus exposure and HLA in healthy donors. PCR primers comprised 60 Vbeta and 13 Jbeta primers. Data came from immunoSEQ multiplex PCR; TCRdb stores just in-frame clones and leaves some out. The sample includes roughly 150,000 clones, 82% of them seen just once. Sequencing was carried out using PBMCs. Source of these receptors: a girl aged 5-17 years in good health and CMV-seropositive.

This clone was counted a single time. The identical CDR3 is also encoded by other nucleotide sequences in the sample. CDR3 protein: CASSPGYSNQPQHF. The CDR3 nucleotides read TGTGCCAGCAGCCCAGGCTATAGCAATCAGCCCCAGCATTTT. V is TRBV7-2 and J is TRBJ1-5, with D unresolved. Between the trimmed V and J ends, which lost 5 bases and 0 bases, there was a span of 8 bases. The CDR3 runs to 14 residues. Germline CDR1 is SGHTA and CDR2 is FQGNSA.

This sequence joins TRBV5-1 and TRBJ2-1; 12 nucleotides align to TRBD2. The germline CDR1 and CDR2 sequences are SGHRS and YFSETQ. The CDR3 totals 14 residues. The V gene end was trimmed by 3 bases and the J gene end by 7 bases; junction bases not matched to a gene: 2. The CDR3 DNA sequence: TGCGCCAGCAGCTGGGGACTAGCGGGTAATGAGCAGTTCTTC. This codes for CASSWGLAGNEQFF.

This sequence joins TRBV5-1 and TRBJ2-5; 11 bases map to TRBD1. The V segment lost 2 bases and the J segment 4 bases; nucleotides outside the gene matches: 4. Per the germline V gene, CDR1 is SGHRS and CDR2 is YFSETQ. The CDR3 contains 15 residues. The CDR3: CASSFTGTGGETQYF. CDR3 DNA sequence: TGCGCCAGCAGCTTCACCGGGACAGGGGGAGAGACCCAGTACTTC.

The chain carries TRBV6-4 and TRBJ2-1; 9 bases are shared with TRBD2. V was pared by 3 bases and J by 4 bases, with 7 bases of the junction left unmatched. The CDR3 is made up of 16 amino acids. The germline gives CDR1 MRHNA, CDR2 SNTAGT. CDR3 amino acids: CASSDTSSGDYNEQFF. The CDR3 nucleotides are TGTGCCAGCAGTGATACCTCTAGCGGGGATTACAATGAGCAGTTCTTC.

This clone was detected only once. The rearrangement links TRBV25-1 to TRBJ1-1; tentative D call: TRBD1 (5 bases). The CDR3 has 13 residues. V was cut by 5 bases and J by 5 bases, with 12 bases left in between. The germline CDR1 and CDR2 sequences are MGHDK and SYGVNS. CDR3 DNA: TGTGCCAGCAGTCCGGGGGTACAGACTGAAGCTTTCTTT. Its protein is CASSPGVQTEAFF.

The rearrangement links TRBV6-6 to TRBJ2-3; 9 bases are a match to TRBD1. Germline V gives CDR1 MNHNY, CDR2 SVGAGI (reference sequence). The ends lost 6 bases at V and 4 bases at J; junction bases unmatched: 11. The CDR3 is 16 amino acids. The CDR3 sequence is CASRYTTGGQADTQYF. The CDR3 DNA reads TGTGCCAGCAGGTACACGACAGGGGGTCAGGCAGATACGCAGTATTTT.

This chain uses TRBV6-1 with TRBJ2-7; 9 bases are shared with TRBD2. The CDR3 totals 16 residues. The V gene's germline CDR1 is MNHNS and CDR2 SASEGT. J gave up 5 bases and V 1 base, and 9 bases lay outside the gene matches. The CDR3 DNA follows: TGTGCCAGCAGTGAAGTTCCCGGCGGGAGGGAGGACGAGCAGTACTTC. Translation gives CASSEVPGGREDEQYF.

The chain joins TRBV19 to TRBJ2-7; TRBD1 might be the D (6 bases). The CDR3 contains 15 residues. The germline V gene encodes CDR1 LNHDA and CDR2 SQIVND (reference sequence). Trimming cost V 5 bases and J 3 bases, with 17 bases left between them. The CDR3 region is CASSVGPGTFYEQYF. CDR3 coding DNA: TGTGCCAGTAGTGTCGGCCCCGGGACATTCTACGAGCAGTACTTC.

The genes are TRBV6-1 and TRBJ2-2, with 11 nucleotides matching TRBD2. Losses at the gene ends were 2 bases for V and 4 bases for J; bases not matched to a gene: 6. Germline lookup yields CDR1 MNHNS and CDR2 SASEGT. CDR3 length equals 17 residues. The CDR3 DNA follows: TGTGCCAGCAGTGAACTAGCGGGAGGTGTCGTCACCGGGGAGCTGTTTTTT. Translation: CASSELAGGVVTGELFF.

The V call is TRBV7-9, the J call TRBJ1-4; D unclear. CDR1 and CDR2 from the germline V gene are SEHNR and FQNEAQ (reference sequence). This CDR3 comprises 17 residues. V was clipped by 5 bases and J by 3 bases, with 19 bases between them. The CDR3 sequence: CASSLEWSGFSNEKLFF. The DNA of the CDR3 is TGTGCCAGCAGCCTGGAATGGAGCGGATTTTCTAATGAAAAACTGTTTTTT.

The rearrangement links TRBV29-1 to TRBJ2-4, with 7 bases matching TRBD1. The ends lost 4 bases at V and 4 bases at J; junction bases unmatched: 4. Germline-derived CDR1 and CDR2 are SQVTM and ANQGSEA. The CDR3 runs to 13 residues. The CDR3 protein is CSVAGTDKNIQYF. The CDR3 bases are TGCAGCGTTGCCGGGACAGATAAAAACATTCAGTACTTC.

This clone appeared a few times. The chain couples TRBV28 to TRBJ1-4; a weak D match, TRBD1 (5 bases). CDR1 and CDR2 from the germline V gene are MDHEN and SYDVKM. V was clipped by 4 bases and J by 0 bases, with 6 bases between them. The CDR3 contains 14 residues. DNA of the CDR3: TGTGCCAGCAGTTCGACAGCAACTAATGAAAAACTGTTTTTT. Encoded protein: CASSSTATNEKLFF.

V usage is TRBV5-4 and J usage is TRBJ2-1, with 12 bases aligning to TRBD2. Per the germline V gene, CDR1 is SGHNT and CDR2 is YYREEE (reference sequence). This CDR3 is 17 amino acids long. J was trimmed by 6 bases and V by 0 bases; bases with no gene match: 7. CDR3 nucleotides: TGTGCCAGCAGCTTGGGGCTAGCGGGGGGGGCACTCAATGAGCAGTTCTTC. Protein product: CASSLGLAGGALNEQFF.

In the case of this clone: This same CDR3 is encoded by further DNA sequences in the sample. The rearrangement joins TRBV9 to TRBJ2-5; 9 nucleotides match TRBD1. The CDR3 sequence is 15 residues long. The germline V gene encodes CDR1 SGDLS and CDR2 YYNGEE. V lost 4 bases, J lost 5 bases, and 9 bases stayed unmatched. In nucleotides, the CDR3 is TGTGCCAGCAGCTCTCGACAGGGGGTAGAGGAGACCCAGTACTTC. Residues: CASSSRQGVEETQYF.

The chain links TRBV6-5 to TRBJ2-7, with D possibly TRBD2 on 6 matching bases. V was shortened by 6 bases and J by 2 bases, with 14 bases between the two germline ends. Germline CDR1 and CDR2: MNHEY and SVGAGI. This CDR3 has 14 amino acids. This CDR3 is CASRRDAAAYEQYF. CDR3 in DNA: TGTGCCAGCAGGCGGGACGCGGCGGCCTACGAGCAGTACTTC.

The chain is built from TRBV19 and TRBJ1-1; 7 bases align to TRBD1. The CDR3 loop spans 14 amino acids. Germline CDR1 is LNHDA and CDR2 is SQIVND (reference sequence). V dropped 4 bases and J dropped 1; count of bases not matched to a gene: 3. The CDR3 loop is CASSKQGRNTEAFF. The CDR3 DNA reads TGTGCCAGTAGTAAACAGGGGCGGAACACTGAAGCTTTCTTT. Full variable domain (remainder filled in from reference TRBV19 and TRBJ1-1): DGGITQSPKYLFRKEGQNVTLSCEQNLNHDAMYWYRQDPGQGLRLIYYSQIVNDFQKGDIAEGYSVSREKKESFPLTVTSAQKNPTAFYLCASSKQGRNTEAFFGQGTRLTVV.

CDR3 DNA: TGTGCCGCCCGGGGGGAAACTAATGAAAAACTGTTTTTT. It specifies CAARGETNEKLFF. The gene calls are TRBV2 and TRBJ1-4, with D maybe TRBD1 (5 bases). Germline CDR1 SNHLY, CDR2 FYNNEI. This CDR3 is 13 amino acids long. V dropped 11 bases and J dropped 1 base, with 11 bases sitting between them.

The chain carries TRBV7-2 and TRBJ2-5; 8 bases line up with TRBD2. CDR1 and CDR2 (germline): SGHTA, FQGNSA. J gave up 0 bases and V 2 bases, and 5 bases lay outside the gene matches. This CDR3 has 16 amino acids. CDR3 amino acids: CASSLSQRGYQETQYF. As DNA, the CDR3 is TGTGCCAGCAGCTTAAGTCAGCGGGGGTACCAAGAGACCCAGTACTTC.

V is TRBV11-1 and J is TRBJ2-3; D is uncertain. V lost 2 bases and J 1 base, leaving 10 bases between the germline ends. Germline-derived CDR1 and CDR2 are SGHAT and FQDESV (reference sequence). The CDR3 contains 15 residues. CDR3 coding DNA: TGTGCCAGCAGCTTAACGCGTCACCGCACAGATACGCAGTATTTT. Translation: CASSLTRHRTDTQYF.

The sample holds one count of this clone. This rearrangement joins TRBV5-1 to TRBJ2-7; TRBD1 aligns across 8 bases. This CDR3 is built from 14 residues. With V trimmed by 4 bases and J by 7 bases, 10 bases remained unmatched. The germline CDR1 and CDR2 sequences are SGHRS and YFSETQ. CDR3 nucleotides: TGCGCCAGCAGCCTAGGGACAGGCGACGAGGAGCAGTACTTC. It yields the protein CASSLGTGDEEQYF.

The V call is TRBV28, the J call TRBJ2-7, with TRBD2 matching 13 bases. CDR1 MDHEN and CDR2 SYDVKM come from the germline V gene. This CDR3 has 16 amino acids. V shed 6 bases, J shed 3 bases, and the junction held 8 bases outside the gene matches. CDR3 coding DNA: TGTGCCAGCAGACCCACTAGCGGGAGGGCCCTCTACGAGCAGTACTTC. It translates to CASRPTSGRALYEQYF.